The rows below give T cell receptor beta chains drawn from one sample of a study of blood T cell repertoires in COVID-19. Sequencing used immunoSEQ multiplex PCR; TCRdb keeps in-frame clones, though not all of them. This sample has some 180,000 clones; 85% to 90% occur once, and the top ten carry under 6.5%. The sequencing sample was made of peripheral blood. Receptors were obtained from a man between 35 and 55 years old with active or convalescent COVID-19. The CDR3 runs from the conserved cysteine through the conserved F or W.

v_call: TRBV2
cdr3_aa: CASKSFGTDSKNIQYF

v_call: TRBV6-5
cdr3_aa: CASRQASGNTIYF

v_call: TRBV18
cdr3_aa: CASSLKQGRDDTEAFF

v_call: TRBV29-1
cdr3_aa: CSVTGQNYEQYF

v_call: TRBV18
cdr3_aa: CASSPFTNSGNTIYF

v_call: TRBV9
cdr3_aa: CASSGPTDEQFF

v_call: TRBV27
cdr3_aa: CASSLGGKQYF

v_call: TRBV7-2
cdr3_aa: CASRQGYRNYGYTF

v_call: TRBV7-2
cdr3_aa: CASSIGEATEAFF

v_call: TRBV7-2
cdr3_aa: CASSPRQGATDTQYF

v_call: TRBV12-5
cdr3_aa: CASGLVLWTSGRDEQFF

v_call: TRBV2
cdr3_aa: CASSGQSSYEQYF

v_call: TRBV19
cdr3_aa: CASRSPPRGNYGYTF

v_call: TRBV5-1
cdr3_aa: CASSPLSGGETQYF

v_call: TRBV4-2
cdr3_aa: CASSREGQDTEAFF

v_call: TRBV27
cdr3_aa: CASSLRWADEAFF

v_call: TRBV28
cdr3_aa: CASSFRIMNTEAFF

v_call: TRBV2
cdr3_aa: CASSEAWTGVYEQYF

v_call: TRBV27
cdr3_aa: CASGRTNLNTEAFF

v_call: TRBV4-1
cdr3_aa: CASSQEGSGAEETQYF

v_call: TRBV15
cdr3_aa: CATSRETGSSNTEAFF

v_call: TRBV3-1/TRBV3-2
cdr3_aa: CASSQRGANTGELFF

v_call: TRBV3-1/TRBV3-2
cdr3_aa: CASSPSAGRSGANVLTF

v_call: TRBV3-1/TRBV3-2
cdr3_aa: CASSPGQSDGYTF

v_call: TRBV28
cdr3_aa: CASSFRRNTGELFF

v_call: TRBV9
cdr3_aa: CASSVGARTTANSPLHF

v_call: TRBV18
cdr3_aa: CASSSGVTSYEQYF

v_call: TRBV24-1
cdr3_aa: CATSDLGTGEQYF

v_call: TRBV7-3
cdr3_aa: CASSLRLAERNEQFF

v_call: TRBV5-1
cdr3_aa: CASSPRVETEAFF

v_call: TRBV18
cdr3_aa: CASSPEGPLFSGNTIYF

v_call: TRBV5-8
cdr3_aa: CASSRVPGQGTDTQYF

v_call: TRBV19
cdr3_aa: CASSSQRNTIYF

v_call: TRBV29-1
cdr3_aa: CSALWGDGYTF

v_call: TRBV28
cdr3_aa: CASRTSGKSETQYF

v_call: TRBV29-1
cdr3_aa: CSVFAPRQGGYEQYF

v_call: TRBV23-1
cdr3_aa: CASTTSFGTGHYSGNTIYF